This TCR beta chain was profiled in a study of T-cell reconstitution after alpha-beta-depleted transplantation in children. This clonotype occurred many times. Unique molecular identifiers were incorporated when the TCRbeta library was constructed. MiXCR, run by TCRdb on the PCR reads, gives a single entry per CDR3 protein. The table includes about 420,000 distinct CDR3 sequences, about 11% detected once. This specimen consisted of PBMCs from the stem cell graft donor, obtained from the stem cell graft. The TCR was taken from a human donor who donated a stem cell graft to a child with acute myeloid leukemia.

CDR3 DNA sequence: TGTGCCAGCAGCTTAGGGCTACACACGGATACGCAGTATTTT. This codes for CASSLGLHTDTQYF. V gene TRBV13 combines with J gene TRBJ2-3; D call uncertain. Deletions cut 0 bases from V and 6 bases from J, with 10 bases between. Germline V gives CDR1 PRHDT, CDR2 FYEKMQ (reference sequence). This CDR3 has 14 residues.